The clone carrying this T cell receptor beta chain showed up many times. Healthy individuals of Caucasian origin from Russia, aged about 6 to 95, served as donors. Every donor provided 7.5 to 10 milliliters of peripheral blood. This entry belongs to a study of blood T cells in healthy people across ages. This CDR3 has 12 amino acids. The V segment lost 3 bases and the J segment 6 bases; nucleotides outside the gene matches: 3. Germline assignment: CDR1 SQVTM and CDR2 ANQGSEA. Next came a second PCR, run for roughly 6 to 11 cycles, which used a sample-barcoded 5' primer along with a J-beta primer mix. MiXCR, applied by TCRdb to the 5' RACE reads, yields one record per CDR3 protein. The top ten clones hold around 23% of a sample with under 750,000 distinct CDR3 sequences, more than 45% of them seen once.

This chain uses TRBV29-1 with TRBJ2-3; TRBD1 matches at 7 bases. The sample consisted of blood. The clonotype comes from a man aged 80 or over in good health. The CDR3 spells CSVESGGDTQYF. CDR3 DNA sequence: TGCAGCGTTGAGTCAGGGGGTGATACGCAGTATTTT.